Below are 22 T cell receptor beta chains sequenced from a single sample in a study of T cell repertoires in cytomegalovirus infection. MiXCR, run by TCRdb on the reads, gives a single entry per CDR3 protein. The sample records some 300,000 distinct CDR3 sequences, around 9.1% being singletons. Sequenced sample: PBMCs. Every receptor here comes from a human donor in good health (CMV status not recorded). Some clones in this sample may be carry-over from other donors' samples.

This clonotype was detected ten times or more. The chain couples TRBV28 to TRBJ1-2; the D gene is possibly TRBD1 (6 bases). The CDR3 length is 14 residues. Trimming removed 3 bases from V and 2 bases from J, with 10 bases in between. CDR1 and CDR2 (germline): MDHEN, SYDVKM. The CDR3 DNA follows: TGTGCCAGCAGTTTCCGGACAGCAAACTATGGCTACACCTTC. Its translation: CASSFRTANYGYTF.

In its sample, this clonotype was seen many times. The chain combines TRBV15 with TRBJ1-1; TRBD1 might be the D (5 bases). Trimming stripped 1 base from V and 4 bases from J, with 13 bases between. Germline V lookup: CDR1 LNHNV, CDR2 YYDKDF (reference sequence). The CDR3 extends over 15 amino acids. The CDR3 bases are TGTGCCACCAGCAGAGGTAACACAGGTGGCACTGAAGCTTTCTTT. Translation gives CATSRGNTGGTEAFF.

The V and J genes are TRBV6-2 or TRBV6-3 and TRBJ2-7; 7 nucleotides match TRBD1. V trimming: 5 bases; J trimming: 8 bases; junction bases outside the gene matches: 6. Per the germline V gene, CDR1 is MNHEY and CDR2 is SVGEGT. The CDR3 extends over 12 amino acids. CDR3 protein: CASSHGTEKQYV. The DNA of the CDR3 is TGTGCCAGCAGTCACGGGACAGAAAAGCAGTACGTC.

This clonotype was observed a handful of times. The chain recombines TRBV18 with TRBJ1-2; 7 nucleotides match TRBD1. The germline V gene encodes CDR1 KGHSH and CDR2 LQKENI. Trimming removed 4 bases from V and 7 bases from J; junction bases left unmatched: 9. This CDR3 has 14 residues. The CDR3 nucleotides read TGTGCCAGCTCACGCGACAGGGAAGTCGGTGGCTACACCTTC. This codes for CASSRDREVGGYTF.

This clonotype was found many times. The rearrangement joins TRBV7-9 to TRBJ2-7; possible D gene TRBD2, 6 bases. CDR3 length: 15 amino acids. Germline CDR1 is SEHNR and CDR2 is FQNEAQ (reference sequence). Deletions cut 0 bases from V and 6 bases from J, with 15 bases between. CDR3 residues: CASSLAGTYAPEQYF. CDR3 DNA sequence: TGTGCCAGCAGCTTAGCGGGGACTTACGCCCCCGAGCAGTACTTC.

This clonotype has ten or more counts. The rearrangement links TRBV18 to TRBJ2-5; D not certain. Trimming left V 3 bases short and J 5 bases short, with 10 bases between. This CDR3 is built from 13 residues. CDR1 KGHSH and CDR2 LQKENI come from the germline V gene. The CDR3 spells CASSPGSEETQYF. The CDR3 coding sequence is TGTGCCAGCTCACCGGGATCAGAGGAGACCCAGTACTTC. The full variable domain, completed using reference TRBV18 and TRBJ2-5, is NAGVMQNPRHLVRRRGQEARLRCSPMKGHSHVYWYRQLPEEGLKFMVYLQKENIIDESGMPKERFSAEFPKEGPSILRIQQVVRGDSAAYFCASSPGSEETQYFGPGTRLLVL.

This clonotype was detected ten times or more. The chain couples TRBV28 to TRBJ1-2, with D maybe TRBD1 (6 bases). The V gene's germline CDR1 is MDHEN and CDR2 SYDVKM. V lost 4 bases and J lost 7, with 13 bases in between. This CDR3 is built from 13 residues. The CDR3 sequence: CASSSGQGTGYTF. The DNA of the CDR3 is TGTGCCAGCAGTTCGGGTCAGGGGACTGGCTACACCTTC.

This clonotype was observed at least ten times. This chain joins TRBV7-3 and TRBJ2-3; no clear D gene. Germline CDR1 reads SGHTA; CDR2 reads FQGTGA. V was trimmed by 3 bases and J by 8 bases, leaving 12 bases between them. The CDR3 is made up of 13 amino acids. The CDR3 nucleotides read TGTGCCAGCAGCTTTTTACCGGGTGGTACGCAGTATTTT. This encodes CASSFLPGGTQYF.

This clonotype came up many times. This sequence joins TRBV14 and TRBJ2-2; D not certain. The germline CDR1 and CDR2 sequences are SGHDN and FVKESK. Trimming removed 3 bases from V and 2 bases from J, with 1 base in between. CDR3 size: 12 residues. Here the CDR3 reads CASSHNTGELFF. CDR3 DNA: TGTGCCAGCAGCCATAACACCGGGGAGCTGTTTTTT.

This clonotype was counted many times. The chain employs TRBV20-1 and TRBJ2-7, with 9 positions matching TRBD2. The CDR3 has 15 residues. Germline V CDR1 and CDR2: DFQATT, SNEGSKA (reference sequence). V dropped 6 bases and J dropped 1; count of bases not matched to a gene: 10. This CDR3 is CSAQLRGGASYEQYV. Written as DNA, the CDR3 is TGCAGTGCCCAGCTGCGGGGGGGGGCGTCCTACGAGCAGTACGTC.

This clonotype was found many times. This chain joins TRBV20-1 and TRBJ1-2, with 9 positions matching TRBD1. This CDR3 has 12 residues. Germline CDR1 and CDR2: DFQATT and SNEGSKA (reference sequence). The CDR3 sequence is CRHSTGGDGYTF. For the CDR3, the DNA is TGCAGACACTCTACAGGGGGCGATGGCTACACCTTC.

The rearrangement links TRBV6-6 to TRBJ2-7, with no clear D. The germline CDR1 and CDR2 sequences are MNHNY and SVGAGI (reference sequence). The CDR3 loop spans 13 amino acids. Trimming removed 6 bases from V and 0 bases from J, with 9 bases in between. The CDR3 protein is CASSGPDSYEQYV. Here the CDR3 DNA reads TGTGCCAGCAGCGGACCCGACTCCTACGAGCAGTACGTC.

This clonotype showed up many times. This sequence joins TRBV20-1 and TRBJ1-2; D gene uncertain. Germline V lookup: CDR1 DFQATT, CDR2 SNEGSKA (reference sequence). The CDR3 is 14 residues long. V was clipped by 3 bases and J by 0 bases, with 11 bases between them. This chain's CDR3 is CSARLDGTNYGYTF. The CDR3 DNA reads TGCAGTGCTAGGCTGGACGGCACTAACTATGGCTACACCTTC.

The chain links TRBV18 to TRBJ1-1; TRBD1 aligns across 8 bases. Germline assignment: CDR1 KGHSH and CDR2 LQKENI. CDR3 length: 13 residues. With 6 bases clipped from V and 1 base from J, the junction kept 1 base outside the gene matches. CDR3: CASSGQENTEAFF. The CDR3 DNA reads as TGTGCCAGCTCGGGACAGGAGAACACTGAAGCTTTCTTT.

In the case of this clonotype: A junction end diverges from the germline sequence, so it may reflect a read error. The CDR3 sequence is CVSRPGASVNTETFF. The CDR3 bases are TGTGTCAGCAGACCTGGGGCGTCGGTGAACACTGAAACTTTCTTT. V usage is TRBV7-2 and J usage is TRBJ1-1; tentative D call: TRBD1 (5 bases). The CDR3 has 15 residues. Germline V gene data show CDR1 as SGHTA and CDR2 as FQGNSA.

This clonotype has at least ten counts. The chain couples TRBV23-1 to TRBJ1-1; a possible D gene is TRBD1 (5 bases). TRBV23-1 is annotated as an ORF whose role is uncertain. Trimming pared 5 bases from V and 1 base from J, leaving 14 bases between. The CDR3 runs to 15 residues. Here the CDR3 reads CASSWRQRKNTEAFF. In DNA form, the CDR3 reads TGCGCCAGCAGTTGGAGACAGAGAAAGAACACTGAAGCTTTCTTT.

The V and J genes are TRBV6-2 or TRBV6-3 and TRBJ1-2; TRBD1 might be the D (6 bases). The germline V and J ends were trimmed by 4 bases and 4 bases, with 19 bases remaining between them. The germline CDR1 and CDR2 sequences are MNHEY and SVGEGT. The length of the CDR3 is 16 residues. CDR3 region: CASSSEFDGTLYGYTF. The DNA of the CDR3 is TGTGCCAGCAGTTCCGAATTCGACGGGACACTCTATGGCTACACCTTC.

This clonotype was counted many times. Germline is not matched at one junction end, which may reflect a read error. The chain recombines TRBV7-7 with TRBJ1-5; 9 nucleotides agree with TRBD1. Per the germline V gene, CDR1 is SSHAT and CDR2 is FNYEAQ (reference sequence). This CDR3 is built from 14 residues. CDR3 in amino acids: CASSSGQGRQPQHF. The CDR3 nucleotides are TGTGCTAGCAGCTCGGGACAGGGTCGGCAGCCCCAGCATTTT. The full variable domain, rest sourced from reference TRBV7-7 and TRBJ1-5, is GAGVSQSPRYKVTKRGQDVTLRCDPISSHATLYWYQQALGQGPEFLTYFNYEAQPDKSGLPSDRFSAERPEGSISTLTIQRTEQRDSAMYRCASSSGQGRQPQHFGDGTRLSIL.

This clonotype appeared many times. The rearrangement joins TRBV7-2 to TRBJ1-2, with 7 bases matching TRBD1. This CDR3 comprises 14 residues. V was pared by 5 bases and J by 0 bases, with 3 bases of the junction left unmatched. Per the germline V gene, CDR1 is SGHTA and CDR2 is FQGNSA. Here the CDR3 reads CASSRGQANYGYTF. The CDR3 coding sequence is TGTGCCAGCAGCCGCGGACAGGCTAACTATGGCTACACCTTC.

The gene calls are TRBV7-9 and TRBJ2-7; the match to TRBD1 covers 11 bases. CDR1 and CDR2 from the germline V gene are SEHNR and FQNEAQ (reference sequence). The CDR3 is 14 amino acids. The V gene end was trimmed by 7 bases and the J gene end by 3 bases; junction bases not matched to a gene: 5. CDR3 protein: CASTVGQGDYEQYF. Here the CDR3 DNA reads TGTGCCAGCACCGTGGGACAGGGGGACTACGAGCAGTACTTC.

This clonotype appeared a few times. In nucleotides, the CDR3 is TGTGCCAGCAGCTTCCGGGACGGATACAATGAGCAGTTCTTC. It translates to CASSFRDGYNEQFF. The chain is built from TRBV7-2 and TRBJ2-1; perhaps D is TRBD1 or TRBD2 (5 bases each). The V end was cut by 3 bases, the J end by 4 bases, with 10 bases between. The CDR3 has 14 residues. CDR1 is SGHTA and CDR2 is FQGNSA in the germline V gene. The variable domain in full, completed from reference TRBV7-2 and TRBJ2-1, reads GAGVSQSPSNKVTEKGKDVELRCDPISGHTALYWYRQSLGQGLEFLIYFQGNSAPDKSGLPSDRFSAERTGGSVSTLTIQRTQQEDSAVYLCASSFRDGYNEQFFGPGTRLTVL.

Ten or more counts support this clonotype. The chain employs TRBV7-6 and TRBJ2-2, with a tentative D call TRBD2 (7 bases). V lost 5 bases to trimming and J lost 3 bases, with 16 bases between them. Germline V CDR1 and CDR2: SGHVS, FNYEAQ. The CDR3 is made up of 16 amino acids. CDR3: CASSRPRGPDTGELFF. DNA of the CDR3: TGTGCCAGCAGCCGCCCGCGGGGGCCCGACACCGGGGAGCTGTTTTTT.